This T cell receptor beta chain was recovered during a study of blood T cell repertoires in COVID-19. Study background: Whether acute or convalescent, the COVID-19 samples came from the United States, Italy and Spain. The cDNA or gDNA used as material had been derived from T cells, B-cell-depleted T cells, or PBMCs.

Under the authors' procedure: Amplifying reference gene primers gave estimates of nucleated cell counts. Profiling relied on immunoSEQ multiplex PCR, and the TCRdb table lists in-frame clones only, not all of them. The V and J calls and the clone size are those of that table, but D and trimming were determined from the DNA. The data hold 54,000 or so clones, with more than 70% observed a single time. CDR1 is LGHNA, CDR2 YNFKEQ, per germline. The V gene lost 0 bases and the J gene lost 8 bases, with 17 bases spanning the gap. The CDR3 has 16 amino acids. The sample was peripheral blood. The rearrangement joins TRBV4-2 to TRBJ1-5, with a tentative D call TRBD1 (6 bases). The clonotype originates from a woman aged 80 or older with acute or convalescent COVID-19. This CDR3 is CASSQDGTLGYKPQHF. The CDR3 DNA sequence: TGTGCCAGCAGCCAAGATGGGACATTGGGCTACAAGCCCCAGCATTTT.